This T cell receptor (beta chain) was captured by sequencing in a study of shared clonotypes between healthy human individuals. Generated by immunoSEQ multiplex PCR, the TCRdb table keeps only in-frame clones and is missing some. The repertoire consists of about 1.1 million clones, with 78% occurring once and the leading ten covering about 0.52%. Splitting of CD4+ cells produced CD45RA+ naive and CD45RA-negative memory subsets. The germline V gene has CDR1 GTSNPN and CDR2 SVGIG (reference sequence). The CDR3 length is 14 residues. This receptor was identified in a man aged 18 to 29 in good health. Some clones in this sample may be carry-over from other donors' samples. V usage is TRBV30 and J usage is TRBJ2-5, with 9 positions matching TRBD1. Gene TRBJ2-7 matches the end of the DNA better, so the J call may be wrong. Material for sequencing was memory CD4+ T cells from PBMCs. Sample subset: CD45RA-negative fraction. The CDR3 bases are TGTGCCTGGAGTACCGGGACAGGGTTCTACGAGCAGTACTTC. Translation: CAWSTGTGFYEQYF.